This T cell receptor beta chain appears in the sequencing data of a study of shared clonotypes between healthy human individuals. The overall study: CD8 memory received one plate per donor, CD8 naive two, CD4 memory three and CD4 naive three.

The naive CD8 subset, CD45RO-negative cells positively selected for CCR7, excluded terminally differentiated effector memory CD45RA+ cells. This CDR3 contains 15 residues. Between the trimmed V and J ends, which lost 9 bases and 0 bases, there was a span of 15 bases. The V gene's germline CDR1 is MNHEY and CDR2 SMNVEV (reference sequence). Profiled with immunoSEQ multiplex PCR; TCRdb holds only in-frame clones, not every one. The sample has about 800,000 clones, approximately 96% seen once; the top ten hold less than 0.25%. The receptor comes from a man younger than 45 in good health. Sequencing was done on a sample of naive CD8+ T cells sorted from blood. J is TRBJ2-1 and V is TRBV27; possible D gene TRBD2, 5 bases. The CDR3 sequence is CASRVGDVSYNEQFF. CDR3 in DNA: TGTGCCAGTAGGGTCGGGGATGTCTCCTACAATGAGCAGTTCTTC.